A selection of T cell receptor beta chains follows, all from one sample in a study of shared clonotypes between healthy human individuals. Libraries were prepared by immunoSEQ multiplex PCR; TCRdb keeps only in-frame clonotypes and omits some of them. The table records about 600,000 clones, around three quarters of them present only once. Specimen: PBMCs. The receptors were sampled from a middle-aged woman in good health. Some clones in this sample may be carry-over from other donors' samples. CDR3s include the opening cysteine and the closing phenylalanine or tryptophan. A D gene is named only where the DNA matches it firmly. The listing skips clone size in some rows; elsewhere it reads once, few, many or a size class.

.	.	TRBV6-1	TRBJ1-5	CASSGVGGGRYQPQHF	TGTGCCAGCAGTGGGGTAGGGGGGGGGAGGTATCAGCCCCAGCATTTT
.	.	TRBV7-9	TRBJ2-5	CASSLGNTAQYF	TGTGCCAGCAGCTTAGGGAACACGGCCCAGTACTTC
TRBD2	.	TRBV25-1	TRBJ2-1	CATRTSGYNEQFF	TGTGCCACCCGGACTAGCGGCTACAATGAGCAGTTCTTC
.	.	TRBV7-2	TRBJ2-7	CASSLQDGYEQYF	TGTGCCAGCAGCTTACAGGACGGCTACGAGCAGTACTTC
.	.	TRBV30	TRBJ2-1	CAWSPSSAGLTQFF	TGTGCCTGGAGTCCCAGTTCGGCGGGATTAACGCAGTTCTTC
.	.	TRBV18	TRBJ1-2	CASSSGANYGYTF	TGTGCCAGCTCGTCGGGGGCGAACTATGGCTACACCTTC
.	.	TRBV6-5	TRBJ1-1	CASSPDMGGTEAFF	TGTGCCAGCAGTCCCGACATGGGGGGCACTGAAGCTTTCTTT
TRBD2	.	TRBV27	TRBJ2-2	CASSLAGVTGELFF	TGTGCCAGCAGTCTAGCGGGAGTTACCGGGGAGCTGTTTTTT
.	.	TRBV7-9	TRBJ2-2	CASSLALGKNTGELFF	TGTGCCAGCAGCTTAGCGCTGGGGAAGAACACCGGGGAGCTGTTTTTT
.	.	TRBV4-3	TRBJ1-2	CASSQDPVGGYTF	TGCGCCAGCAGCCAAGATCCCGTTGGCGGCTACACCTTC
.	once	TRBV5-1	TRBJ1-4	CASSSGQGNEKLFF	TGCGCCAGCAGCTCGGGACAAGGGAATGAAAAACTGTTTTTT
TRBD2	many	TRBV10-2	TRBJ2-5	CASRRGKLETQYF	TGCGCCAGCAGGCGGGGGAAGCTTGAGACCCAGTACTTC
TRBD2	few	TRBV5-1	TRBJ2-7	CASSLGFLAGVEYEQYF	TGCGCCAGCAGCTTGGGTTTTCTAGCGGGAGTAGAGTACGAGCAGTACTTC
.	.	TRBV9	TRBJ2-2	CASSVAGVGGELFF	TGTGCCAGCAGCGTAGCGGGAGTGGGCGGGGAGCTGTTTTTT
TRBD1	.	TRBV28	TRBJ1-2	CASSPDRDRGYTF	TGTGCCAGCAGCCCCGACAGGGACCGTGGCTACACCTTC
TRBD1	.	TRBV19	TRBJ1-1	CASSPITSKDRGLPFTEAFF	TGTGCCAGTAGCCCGATCACCTCGAAGGACAGGGGGCTACCGTTTACTGAAGCTTTCTTT
TRBD1	.	TRBV29-1	TRBJ1-1	CSAGEQGVEAFF	TGCAGCGCTGGGGAACAGGGGGTTGAAGCTTTCTTT
TRBD2	once	TRBV7-8	TRBJ2-1	CASSSTSGTSGLNEQFF	TGTGCCAGCAGCTCAACATCCGGGACTAGCGGGTTGAATGAGCAGTTCTTC
.	.	TRBV6-1	TRBJ2-1	CASRGTVGWQFF	TGTGCCAGCAGAGGGACCGTTGGGTGGCAGTTCTTC
TRBD1	.	TRBV5-4	TRBJ2-7	CASSFDGQGFNEQYF	TGTGCCAGCAGCTTTGATGGACAGGGGTTCAACGAGCAGTACTTC
.	.	TRBV5-4	TRBJ2-3	CASSLQGGTTDTQYF	TGTGCCAGCAGCTTGCAAGGCGGGACAACAGATACGCAGTATTTT
.	.	TRBV5-6	TRBJ2-3	CASSLEGSNVGTQYF	TGTGCCAGCAGCTTGGAGGGCAGTAACGTGGGTACGCAGTATTTT
.	.	TRBV10-2	TRBJ2-7	CATSPGQNYEQYF	TGCGCCACCTCCCCCGGACAGAACTACGAGCAGTACTTC
TRBD1	.	TRBV27	TRBJ1-5	CARWGDRGAGQPQHF	TGTGCCAGGTGGGGGGACAGGGGGGCAGGCCAGCCCCAGCATTTT
.	.	TRBV15	TRBJ2-7	CATSRGSSYEQYF	TGTGCCACCAGCAGGGGCAGCTCTTACGAGCAGTACTTC
.	.	TRBV4-1	TRBJ1-3	CASSQPKKEGVGNTIYF	TGCGCCAGCAGCCAGCCTAAAAAGGAGGGCGTTGGAAACACCATATATTTT
TRBD1	.	TRBV10-2	TRBJ2-7	CASSSGGFYEQYF	TGCGCCAGCAGTTCAGGGGGCTTCTACGAGCAGTACTTC
.	.	TRBV18	TRBJ1-2	CASSPGWGRLDYGYTF	TGTGCCAGCTCACCCGGATGGGGGCGCTTGGACTATGGCTACACCTTC
TRBD2	.	TRBV29-1	TRBJ2-5	CSVEGTSGTETQYF	TGCAGCGTTGAAGGGACTAGCGGGACAGAGACCCAGTACTTC
TRBD2	once	TRBV5-1	TRBJ2-1	CASSLSSGTYNEQFF	TGCGCCAGCAGCTTGAGTAGCGGGACTTACAATGAGCAGTTCTTC
.	few	TRBV5-4	TRBJ1-2	CASSRSGTAVVYGYTF	TGTGCCAGCAGCCGATCCGGGACCGCCGTTGTCTATGGCTACACCTTC
.	.	TRBV18	TRBJ2-6	CASSPTNGYSGANVLTF	TGTGCCAGCTCACCAACAAACGGGTACTCTGGGGCCAACGTCCTGACTTTC
.	few	TRBV19	TRBJ1-5	CASSKGEGNQPQHF	TGTGCCAGTAGTAAGGGGGAAGGCAATCAGCCCCAGCATTTT
.	.	TRBV6-1	TRBJ2-5	CASSRSQGPQETQYF	TGTGCCAGCAGTAGAAGTCAGGGACCGCAAGAGACCCAGTACTTC